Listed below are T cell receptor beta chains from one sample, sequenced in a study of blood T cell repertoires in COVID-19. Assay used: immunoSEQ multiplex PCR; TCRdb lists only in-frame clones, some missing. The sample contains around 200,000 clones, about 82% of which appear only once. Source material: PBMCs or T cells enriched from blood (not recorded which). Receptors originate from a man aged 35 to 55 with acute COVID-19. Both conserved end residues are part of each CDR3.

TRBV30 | CAWSASGRRETQYF
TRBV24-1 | CATSGPTGDGYTF
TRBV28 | CASSPQYYGYTF
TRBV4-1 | CASSQPGLGSYEQYF
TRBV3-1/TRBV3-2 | CASSPLTGGEAFF
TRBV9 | CASSPEGGNTEAFF
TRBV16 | CASSQDTRGTQYF
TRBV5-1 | CASSLGQGIDTQYF
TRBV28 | CASSPGQLHNSPLHF
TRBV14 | CASSRLAGKETQYF
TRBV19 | CASKREVGQGRSPLHF
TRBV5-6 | CASSPSTDTQYF
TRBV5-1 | CASSLWRESDTQYF
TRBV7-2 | CASSLEQQETQYF
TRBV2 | CASSPGTSGYEQYF
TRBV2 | CASSVFLTGFNEQFF
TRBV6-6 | CASSLTREHRGGELFF
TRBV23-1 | CASSQGILRGETQYF
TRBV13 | CASVPARGASSPLHF
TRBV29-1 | CSVLAGGPDGELFF
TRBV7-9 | CASSLAAGVTGELFF
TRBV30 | CAWRENRESGELFF
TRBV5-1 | CASSTLDLTYNEQFF
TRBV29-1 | CSVPYDMNTEAFF
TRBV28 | CASSSPQGGNEKLFF
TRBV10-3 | CAIGGGIEKLFF
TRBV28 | CASSPNREVSEAFF
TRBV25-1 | CASSGRVFGTGELFF
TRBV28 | CASSELAGGAGELFF
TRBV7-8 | CASSLVVLDAYSGANVLTF
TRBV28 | CASSSDRLYNEQFF
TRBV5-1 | CASSLVVVTGIHEQYF
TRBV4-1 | CASSQYWGLAGVVYEQYF
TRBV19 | CASSIRQKGTLYF
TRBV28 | CASSLLQGKHGYTF
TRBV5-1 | CASSAGSNSNEQFF
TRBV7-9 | CATYQGNPVGYTF
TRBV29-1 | CSVSGASYGYTF
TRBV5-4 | CASSFGSGNTIYF
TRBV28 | CASSSPHQDTQYF
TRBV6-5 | CASIIGQGGLNGYTF
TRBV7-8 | CASSTRWDRGRETQYF
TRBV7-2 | CASSLAPGGITEAFF
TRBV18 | CASSPKNRDSSYGYTF
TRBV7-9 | CASKMTSDHNEQFF
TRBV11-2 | CASSLGAGGSNEQFF
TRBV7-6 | CASSPGSPPTGSDGYTF